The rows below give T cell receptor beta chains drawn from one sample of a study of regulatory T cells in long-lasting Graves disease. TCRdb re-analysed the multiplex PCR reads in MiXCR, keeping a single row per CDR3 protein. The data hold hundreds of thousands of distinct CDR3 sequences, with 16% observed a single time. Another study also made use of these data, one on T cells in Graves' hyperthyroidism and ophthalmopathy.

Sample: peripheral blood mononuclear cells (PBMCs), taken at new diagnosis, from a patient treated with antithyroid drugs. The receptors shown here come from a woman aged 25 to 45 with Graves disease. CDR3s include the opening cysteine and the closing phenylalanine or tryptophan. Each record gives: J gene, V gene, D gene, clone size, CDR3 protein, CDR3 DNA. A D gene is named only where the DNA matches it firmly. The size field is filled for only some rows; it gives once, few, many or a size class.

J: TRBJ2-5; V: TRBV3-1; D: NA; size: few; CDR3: CASSQARWETQYF; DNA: TGTGCCAGCAGCCAAGCCCGGTGGGAGACCCAGTACTTC
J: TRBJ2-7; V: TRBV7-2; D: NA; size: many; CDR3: CASSPGGQRVGEQYF; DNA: TGTGCCAGCAGCCCGGGGGGCCAAAGGGTGGGCGAGCAGTACTTC
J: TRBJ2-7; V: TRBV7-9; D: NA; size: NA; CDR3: CASSLIGGGYEQYF; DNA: TGTGCCAGCAGCTTAATCGGCGGAGGGTACGAGCAGTACTTC
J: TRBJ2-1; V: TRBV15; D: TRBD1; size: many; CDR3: CATSRDDRDIVGGNEQFF; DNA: TGTGCCACCAGCAGAGATGACAGGGATATCGTAGGTGGGAATGAGCAGTTCTTC
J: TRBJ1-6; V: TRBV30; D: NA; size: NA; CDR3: CAWSVTISESPRHF; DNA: TGTGCCTGGAGTGTAACTATCTCTGAGTCACCCCGCCACTTT
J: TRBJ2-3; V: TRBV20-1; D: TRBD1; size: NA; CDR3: CSAPGTGNTDTQYF; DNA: TGCAGTGCTCCCGGGACAGGGAACACAGATACGCAGTATTTT
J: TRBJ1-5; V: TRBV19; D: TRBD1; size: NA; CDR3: CASILTGEGYQPQHF; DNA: TGTGCCAGTATCCTTACAGGGGAGGGGTATCAGCCCCAGCATTTT
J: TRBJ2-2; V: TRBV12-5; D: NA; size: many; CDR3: CASGSLTPYNTGELFF; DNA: TGTGCTAGTGGTTCACTAACGCCGTACAACACCGGGGAGCTGTTTTTT
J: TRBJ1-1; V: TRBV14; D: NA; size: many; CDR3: CASSQGVRTEAFF; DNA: TGTGCCAGCAGCCAAGGGGTACGTACTGAAGCTTTCTTT
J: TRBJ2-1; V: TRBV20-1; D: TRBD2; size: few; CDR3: CSARSLAAYNEQFF; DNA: TGCAGTGCTAGGTCTCTAGCGGCCTACAATGAGCAGTTCTTC
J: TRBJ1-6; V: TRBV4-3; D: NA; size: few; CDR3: CASSHRAAYNSPLHF; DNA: TGCGCCAGCAGCCACCGTGCCGCCTATAATTCACCCCTCCACTTT
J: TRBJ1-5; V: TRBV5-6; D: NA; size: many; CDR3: CASSIAGANQPQHF; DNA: TGTGCCAGCAGCATTGCAGGGGCGAATCAGCCCCAGCATTTT
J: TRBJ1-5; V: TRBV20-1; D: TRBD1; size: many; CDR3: CSAKGTGGRNQPQHF; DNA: TGCAGTGCTAAAGGGACAGGGGGCCGCAATCAGCCCCAGCATTTT
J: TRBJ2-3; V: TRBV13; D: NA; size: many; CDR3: CASSPGRRADTQYF; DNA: TGTGCCAGCAGCCCCGGACGGAGGGCCGATACGCAGTATTTT
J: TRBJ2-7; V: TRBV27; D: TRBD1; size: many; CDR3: CASSPRTGGWYEQYF; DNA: TGTGCCAGCAGTCCTAGGACAGGGGGATGGTACGAGCAGTACTTC
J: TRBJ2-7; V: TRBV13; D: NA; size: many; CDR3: CASSPSGTSHEQYF; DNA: TGTGCCAGCAGCCCGAGCGGAACCTCCCACGAGCAGTACTTC
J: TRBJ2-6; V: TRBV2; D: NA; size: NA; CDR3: CANTPTRNSGANVLTF; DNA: TGTGCCAACACCCCTACACGCAACTCTGGGGCCAACGTCCTGACTTTC
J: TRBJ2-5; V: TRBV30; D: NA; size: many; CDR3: CAWSGYLTKQETQYF; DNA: TGTGCCTGGAGTGGATACTTGACAAAACAAGAGACCCAGTACTTC
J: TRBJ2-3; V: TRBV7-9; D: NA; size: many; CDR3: CASSFPSTDTQYF; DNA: TGTGCCAGCAGCTTCCCATCCACAGATACGCAGTATTTT
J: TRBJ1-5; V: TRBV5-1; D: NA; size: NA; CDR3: CASSLHSNQPQHF; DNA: TGCGCCAGCAGCTTACATAGCAATCAGCCCCAGCATTTT
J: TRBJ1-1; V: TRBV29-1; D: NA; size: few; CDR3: CSGVVASTEAFF; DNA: TGCAGCGGCGTGGTTGCGAGCACTGAAGCTTTCTTT
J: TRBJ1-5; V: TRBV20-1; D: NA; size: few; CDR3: CSASRAVEPQHF; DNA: TGCAGTGCATCGAGGGCCGTAGAGCCCCAGCATTTT
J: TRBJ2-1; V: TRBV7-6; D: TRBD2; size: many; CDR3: CASSLKEREKGLAGVSAYNEQFF; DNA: TGTGCCAGCAGCTTAAAGGAGAGAGAAAAGGGACTAGCGGGAGTATCTGCCTACAATGAGCAGTTCTTC
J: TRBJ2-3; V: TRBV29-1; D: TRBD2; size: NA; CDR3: CSVLAGVVSDTQYF; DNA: TGCAGCGTTTTAGCGGGAGTTGTTTCCGATACGCAGTATTTT
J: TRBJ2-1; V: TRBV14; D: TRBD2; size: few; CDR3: CASSQSLAGGPYAYNEQFF; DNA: TGTGCCAGCAGCCAGTCCCTAGCGGGAGGGCCTTACGCATACAATGAGCAGTTCTTC
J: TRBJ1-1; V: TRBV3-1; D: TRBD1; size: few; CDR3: CASSLGTGAGMNTEAFF; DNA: TGTGCCAGCAGCCTTGGGACAGGGGCCGGCATGAACACTGAAGCTTTCTTT
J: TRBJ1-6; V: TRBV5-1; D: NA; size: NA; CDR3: CASRGEDDSPLHF; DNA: TGCGCCAGCAGAGGAGAAGACGATTCACCCCTCCACTTT
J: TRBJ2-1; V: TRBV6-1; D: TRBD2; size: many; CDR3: CASSEGTGLAVDNEQFF; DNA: TGTGCCAGCAGTGAGGGGACGGGACTAGCGGTAGACAATGAGCAGTTCTTC
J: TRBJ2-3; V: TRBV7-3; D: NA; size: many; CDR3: CASSPFTGTTDTQYF; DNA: TGTGCCAGCAGCCCCTTTACAGGGACCACAGATACGCAGTATTTT
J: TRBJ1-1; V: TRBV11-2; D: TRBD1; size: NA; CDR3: CASRGDRPSEAFF; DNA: TGTGCCAGCAGGGGGGACAGGCCATCTGAAGCTTTCTTT
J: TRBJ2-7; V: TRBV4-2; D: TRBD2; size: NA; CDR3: CASSQGASGDAYEQYF; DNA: TGTGCCAGCAGCCAAGGGGCTAGCGGGGATGCCTACGAGCAGTACTTC
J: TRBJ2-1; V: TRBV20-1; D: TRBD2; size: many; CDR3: CSARGQAGGYNEQFF; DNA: TGCAGTGCTAGAGGACAAGCGGGAGGGTACAATGAGCAGTTCTTC
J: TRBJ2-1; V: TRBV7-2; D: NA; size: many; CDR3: CASSPGPANEQFF; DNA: TGTGCCAGCAGCCCAGGTCCTGCAAATGAGCAGTTCTTC
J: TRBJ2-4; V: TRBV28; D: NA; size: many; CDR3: CASSPRVYGATIAKNIQYF; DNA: TGTGCCAGCAGTCCCCGGGTCTACGGGGCCACAATAGCCAAAAACATTCAGTACTTC
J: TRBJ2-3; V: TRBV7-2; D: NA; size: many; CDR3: CASSPGADTQYF; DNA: TGTGCCAGCAGCCCCGGAGCAGATACGCAGTATTTT
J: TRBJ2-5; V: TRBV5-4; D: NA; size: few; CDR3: CASSSLPQETQYF; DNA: TGTGCCAGCAGCTCCCTTCCCCAAGAGACCCAGTACTTC
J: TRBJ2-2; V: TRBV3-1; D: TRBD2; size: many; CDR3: CASSQVGGANTGELFF; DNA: TGTGCCAGCAGCCAAGTCGGGGGGGCGAACACCGGGGAGCTGTTTTTT
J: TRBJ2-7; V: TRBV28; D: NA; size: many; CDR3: CASTDPPQAYEQYF; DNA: TGTGCCAGCACTGACCCCCCCCAGGCTTACGAGCAGTACTTC
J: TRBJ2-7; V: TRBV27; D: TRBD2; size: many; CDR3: CATNRGGMSREQYF; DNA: TGTGCCACCAACCGGGGGGGGATGTCGCGGGAGCAGTACTTC
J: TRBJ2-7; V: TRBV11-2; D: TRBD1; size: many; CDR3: CASSLELAGTGPSYEQYF; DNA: TGTGCCAGCAGCTTAGAACTAGCCGGGACAGGGCCCTCCTACGAGCAGTACTTC
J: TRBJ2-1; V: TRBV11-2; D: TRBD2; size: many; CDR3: CASSSGGLAGAGEQFF; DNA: TGTGCCAGCAGCTCCGGGGGACTAGCGGGAGCGGGTGAGCAGTTCTTC
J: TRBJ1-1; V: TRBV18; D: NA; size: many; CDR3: CASTGTTVNTEAFF; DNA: TGTGCCAGCACGGGGACCACGGTGAACACTGAAGCTTTCTTT
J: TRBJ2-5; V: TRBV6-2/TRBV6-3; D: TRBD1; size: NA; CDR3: CASRSYRGLGETQYF; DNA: TGTGCCAGCAGATCCTACAGGGGGCTGGGAGAGACCCAGTACTTC
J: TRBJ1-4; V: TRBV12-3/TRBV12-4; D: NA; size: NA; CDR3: CASSPPFSAGPEKLVF; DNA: TGTGCCAGCAGCCCCCCTTTTTCCGCAGGGCCCGAAAAACTGGTTTTT
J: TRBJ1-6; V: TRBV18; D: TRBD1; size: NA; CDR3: CASSSQGAIGSPLHF; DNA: TGTGCCAGCTCATCGCAGGGGGCTATTGGTTCACCCCTCCACTTT
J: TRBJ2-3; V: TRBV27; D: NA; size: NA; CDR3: CASTDSGHTQYF; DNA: TGTGCCAGCACCGACTCAGGCCATACGCAGTATTTT
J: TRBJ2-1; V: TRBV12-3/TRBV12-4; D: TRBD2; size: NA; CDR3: CASSRRTSGNNEQFF; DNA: TGTGCCAGCAGTCGCCGGACTAGCGGTAACAATGAGCAGTTCTTC
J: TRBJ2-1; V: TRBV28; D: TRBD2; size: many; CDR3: CASSPGTSGRPGTYNEQFF; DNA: TGTGCCAGCAGTCCGGGGACTAGCGGGAGGCCGGGCACCTACAATGAGCAGTTCTTC
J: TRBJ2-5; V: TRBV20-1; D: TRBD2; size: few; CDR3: CSAPLAGASGNQYF; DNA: TGCAGTGCACCACTAGCGGGAGCCTCAGGGAACCAGTACTTC